This passage covers 29 T cell receptor beta chains from one sample sequenced in a study of T cell responses to AZD1222 COVID-19 vaccine (dated by TCRdb to 2020 to 2022). In light of the paper, this sample's time point label describes: about 28 days (+/-7) after the second vaccine dose. This specimen's treatment or condition label, per the study, means: meningococcal conjugate vaccine given as trial control. Library creation used the immunoSEQ multiplex PCR assay. TCRdb provides this immuneACCESS table in a form limited to in-frame rearrangements. Some clones are lacking; in checked studies, under half of them reflect an unresolved V gene, and why the rest are absent is not known. Within this sample are fewer than 200,000 clones, with approximately 94% of them counted one time only. The ten biggest clones cover approximately 4% of the sample. Source: peripheral blood, taken 28 days after the second dose of the MenACWY control vaccine. The source of these receptors is an adult who received the MenACWY meningococcal vaccine as a control.

A word on this clone: Other DNA variants within this sample encode the same CDR3. J is TRBJ1-1 and V is TRBV29-1; D is ambiguous. Germline CDR1 is SQVTM and CDR2 is ANQGSEA. This CDR3 comprises 12 residues. V gave up 1 base and J gave up 4 bases, with 7 bases separating them. CDR3 loop: CSVEAGPTEAFF. DNA of the CDR3: TGCAGCGTTGAAGCAGGCCCCACTGAAGCTTTCTTT.

This clone was seen just once. The chain combines TRBV15 with TRBJ1-1; TRBD1 aligns across 7 bases. The germline gives CDR1 LNHNV, CDR2 YYDKDF (reference sequence). The CDR3 covers 16 residues. The V segment lost 1 base and the J segment 4 bases; nucleotides outside the gene matches: 9. The DNA for the CDR3 is TGTGCCACCAGCAGAGGTCCGACAGGGATCATCACTGAAGCTTTCTTT. Translated: CATSRGPTGIITEAFF.

The rearrangement uses TRBV28 and TRBJ1-6; D remains ambiguous. The CDR3 length is 13 residues. Germline V gene sequence: CDR1 MDHEN, CDR2 SYDVKM. Trimming took 4 bases from V and 10 from J, leaving 11 bases between them. CDR3: CASSSVLGSPLHF. CDR3 coding DNA: TGTGCCAGCAGTTCCGTCTTGGGGTCACCCCTCCACTTT. The full variable domain, in which reference TRBV28 and TRBJ1-6 provide the parts outside the CDR3, is DVKVTQSSRYLVKRTGEKVFLECVQDMDHENMFWYRQDPGLGLRLIYFSYDVKMKEKGDIPEGYSVSREKKERFSLILESASTNQTSMYLCASSSVLGSPLHFGNGTRLTVT.

This chain uses TRBV27 with TRBJ1-4; 10 bases are a match to TRBD1. The CDR3 covers 15 residues. V was clipped by 0 bases and J by 7 bases; unmatched bases: 2. Germline assignment: CDR1 MNHEY and CDR2 SMNVEV (reference sequence). The DNA of the CDR3 is TGTGCCAGCAGTTTATCCGGGACAGGGGTTGAAAAACTGTTTTTT. This gives the protein CASSLSGTGVEKLFF.

V is TRBV27 and J is TRBJ2-3; D remains unclear. The germline V and J ends were trimmed by 4 bases and 6 bases, with 5 bases remaining between them. Germline CDR1 is MNHEY and CDR2 is SMNVEV (reference sequence). This CDR3 is built from 11 residues. The CDR3 is CASSSWDTQYF. The CDR3 nucleotides read TGTGCCAGCAGTTCTTGGGATACGCAGTATTTT.

On this clone: The same CDR3 also results from other DNA sequences found in this sample. The V gene is TRBV19, the J gene TRBJ1-5, with 7 bases identical to TRBD1. V shed 6 bases, J shed 2 bases, and the junction held 4 bases outside the gene matches. The germline gives CDR1 LNHDA, CDR2 SQIVND (reference sequence). The length of the CDR3 is 14 residues. The CDR3 spells CASSRQGGNQPQHF. Written as DNA, the CDR3 is TGTGCCAGTAGCCGACAGGGTGGCAATCAGCCCCAGCATTTT.

V gene TRBV9 combines with J gene TRBJ1-3; D perhaps matches TRBD1 (5 bases). Germline CDR1 and CDR2: SGDLS and YYNGEE. CDR3 length: 17 amino acids. V lost 0 bases and J 0 bases, leaving 13 bases between the germline ends. The CDR3, as DNA: TGTGCCAGCAGCGTAGTTCCAGGGAGAGGCTCTGGAAACACCATATATTTT. It yields the protein CASSVVPGRGSGNTIYF.

The rearrangement links TRBV21-1 to TRBJ1-5; TRBD1, as called in the table, went unchecked against the DNA. TRBV21-1 is shown as a pseudogene. This CDR3 has 17 residues. The CDR3 spells CASSKEGQRDSNQPQHF. CDR3 nucleotide sequence: TGTGCCAGCAGCAAAGAGGGGCAGAGAGATAGCAATCAGCCCCAGCATTTT.

The chain recombines TRBV4-1 with TRBJ1-2, with 8 bases fitting TRBD1. V gave up 4 bases and J gave up 0 bases; unmatched junction bases: 4. This CDR3 has 15 amino acids. CDR1 and CDR2 from the germline V gene are MGHRA and YSYEKL. CDR3 sequence (DNA): TGCGCCAGCAGCCCCAGACAGGGGCCTAACTATGGCTACACCTTC. It specifies CASSPRQGPNYGYTF.

The V call is TRBV7-2, the J call TRBJ1-3; TRBD1 is a possible D gene (5 bases). Trimming took 4 bases from V and 3 from J, leaving 13 bases between them. The CDR3 length is 15 residues. Per germline, CDR1 SGHTA and CDR2 FQGNSA. The CDR3 DNA follows: TGTGCCAGCAGCTCACCGGGACTTCTTGGAAACACCATATATTTT. Protein: CASSSPGLLGNTIYF.

The chain couples TRBV6-5 to TRBJ2-1; D tentatively reads TRBD1 or TRBD2 (5 bases each). V lost 6 bases and J lost 14, with 14 bases in between. The germline V gene has CDR1 MNHEY and CDR2 SVGAGI. This CDR3 is built from 11 residues. As DNA, the CDR3 is TGTGCCAGCAGAGGGGACGCCCGAGAGTTCTTC. Protein product: CASRGDAREFF.

This rearrangement joins TRBV5-1 to TRBJ1-2, with TRBD1 as a possible D gene (5 bases). V lost 3 bases and J 4 bases, leaving 16 bases between the germline ends. CDR1 and CDR2 (germline): SGHRS, YFSETQ. The CDR3 has 15 amino acids. The CDR3 DNA is TGCGCCAGCAGCTCTGGGACCGGGAGGCTCTATGGCTACACCTTC. Translated, it gives CASSSGTGRLYGYTF.

In DNA form, the CDR3 reads TGTGCCAGCAGGAATGAGCAGTTCTTC. Its translation is CASRNEQFF. The chain recombines TRBV6-4 with TRBJ2-1; no clear D. From germline, CDR1 is MRHNA and CDR2 SNTAGT. This CDR3 has 9 amino acids. V lost 6 bases and J lost 7, with 1 base in between.

In this sample, this clone turned up once. The chain uses TRBV10-3 and TRBJ2-1; TRBD1 matches at 7 bases. The V gene's germline CDR1 is ENHRY and CDR2 SYGVKD. The CDR3 has 14 residues. Trimming removed 6 bases from V and 4 bases from J; junction bases left unmatched: 6. The CDR3 is CAIRRDSGYNEQFF. For the CDR3, the DNA is TGTGCCATCAGGAGGGACAGCGGATACAATGAGCAGTTCTTC.

The rearrangement joins TRBV19 to TRBJ2-2; no clear D gene. The ends were cut back, 0 bases at V and 3 bases at J, with 8 bases in the middle. Germline V gene data show CDR1 as LNHDA and CDR2 as SQIVND (reference sequence). This CDR3 has 15 residues. CDR3 region: CASSIEAAYTGELFF. The CDR3 nucleotides read TGTGCCAGTAGTATAGAGGCAGCTTACACCGGGGAGCTGTTTTTT. The variable domain in full, completed from reference TRBV19 and TRBJ2-2, reads DGGITQSPKYLFRKEGQNVTLSCEQNLNHDAMYWYRQDPGQGLRLIYYSQIVNDFQKGDIAEGYSVSREKKESFPLTVTSAQKNPTAFYLCASSIEAAYTGELFFGEGSRLTVL.

This chain uses TRBV27 with TRBJ1-1; 7 nucleotides agree with TRBD1. The CDR3 is 16 amino acids. Germline CDR1 and CDR2: MNHEY and SMNVEV (reference sequence). V gave up 2 bases and J gave up 5 bases; unmatched junction bases: 11. The chain's CDR3 is CASSLRGDRVGTEAFF. For the CDR3, the DNA is TGTGCCAGCAGTTTAAGGGGAGACAGGGTAGGGACTGAAGCTTTCTTT.

The chain links TRBV27 to TRBJ2-1; 10 bases are shared with TRBD2. This CDR3 is built from 16 residues. The ends lost 0 bases at V and 5 bases at J; junction bases unmatched: 4. Germline loops: CDR1 MNHEY, CDR2 SMNVEV (reference sequence). The CDR3 DNA reads TGTGCCAGCAGTTTATCGACTAGCGGGCCTAACAATGAGCAGTTCTTC. It codes for CASSLSTSGPNNEQFF.

This clone was detected only once. This chain joins TRBV2 and TRBJ2-1; D is undetermined. V was cut by 8 bases and J by 0 bases, with 17 bases left in between. CDR3 length: 16 amino acids. The germline CDR1 and CDR2 sequences are SNHLY and FYNNEI. CDR3 sequence: CASRTLNLSSYNEQFF. The CDR3 DNA reads as TGTGCCAGCCGAACCCTGAACCTGAGCTCCTACAATGAGCAGTTCTTC.

The rearrangement joins TRBV27 to TRBJ1-1; D unclear. The CDR3 has 14 amino acids. The V end lost 7 bases, the J end lost 3 bases, and 15 bases lay between the germline ends. The V gene's germline CDR1 is MNHEY and CDR2 SMNVEV (reference sequence). The CDR3 here is CASTPLGAYTEAFF. In nucleotides, the CDR3 is TGTGCCAGCACCCCTTTAGGAGCTTACACTGAAGCTTTCTTT.

This rearrangement joins TRBV29-1 to TRBJ1-2, with a possible D match to TRBD1 (5 bases). Trimming pared 3 bases from V and 7 bases from J, leaving 12 bases between. The CDR3 is made up of 12 amino acids. Germline loops: CDR1 SQVTM, CDR2 ANQGSEA. The DNA of the CDR3 is TGCAGCGTTGATTTTCAGGGTGTTGGCTACACCTTC. It specifies CSVDFQGVGYTF.

The gene calls are TRBV10-3 and TRBJ1-6, with no clear D. CDR1 and CDR2 (germline): ENHRY, SYGVKD. V dropped 4 bases and J dropped 8 bases, with 12 bases sitting between them. The CDR3 contains 14 residues. CDR3 sequence (DNA): TGTGCCATCAGTGTAGGTGACTTGGATTCACCCCTCCACTTT. It is translated as CAISVGDLDSPLHF.

V is TRBV25-1 and J is TRBJ2-5; either TRBD1 or TRBD2 may supply D (6 bases each). With 2 bases removed from V and 7 bases from J, the gap between germline ends came to 26 bases. This CDR3 spans 18 amino acids. Germline V CDR1 and CDR2: MGHDK, SYGVNS. The CDR3 DNA reads TGTGCCAGCAGTGAAACCCCCACTCTGGCAGGGGAGGTTGGGACCCAGTACTTC. This codes for CASSETPTLAGEVGTQYF.

The chain links TRBV7-6 to TRBJ1-1, with D tentatively TRBD1 (5 bases). V was cut by 5 bases and J by 1 base, with 17 bases left in between. This CDR3 is 16 amino acids long. The germline gives CDR1 SGHVS, CDR2 FNYEAQ. CDR3 sequence: CASSPSGTGGNTEAFF. CDR3 DNA: TGTGCCAGCAGCCCCTCCGGGACGGGGGGGAACACTGAAGCTTTCTTT.

The V call is TRBV30, the J call TRBJ1-1; unclear D gene. Germline-derived CDR1 and CDR2 are GTSNPN and SVGIG (reference sequence). The CDR3 length is 12 residues. The V end was cut by 0 bases, the J end by 9 bases, with 11 bases between. CDR3 amino acids: CAWSVMGRKAFF. The DNA for the CDR3 is TGTGCCTGGAGTGTAATGGGCAGGAAAGCTTTCTTT.

The chain recombines TRBV3-1 (or the pseudogene TRBV3-2) with TRBJ2-7, with D hard to call. The CDR3 sequence is 14 residues long. The germline gives CDR1 LGHDT, CDR2 YNNKEL (reference sequence). The V end lost 3 bases, the J end lost 2 bases, and 11 bases lay between the germline ends. CDR3 sequence (DNA): TGTGCCAGCAGCCAGCGAGGACCACCCTACGAGCAGTACTTC. This gives the protein CASSQRGPPYEQYF.

The chain's CDR3 is CASSMDISSYGYTF. CDR3 nucleotides: TGCGCCAGCAGCATGGACATTTCTAGCTATGGCTACACCTTC. The rearrangement uses TRBV5-1 and TRBJ1-2; perhaps TRBD1 as D (5 bases). V was clipped by 4 bases and J by 4 bases, with 14 bases between them. The CDR3 runs to 14 residues. Germline V gene data show CDR1 as SGHRS and CDR2 as YFSETQ.

V and J are TRBV9 and TRBJ1-1; D is undetermined. The CDR3 has 15 residues. Germline CDR1 is SGDLS and CDR2 is YYNGEE. Trimming took 0 bases from V and 4 from J, leaving 13 bases between them. The CDR3 sequence: CASSVGASEVTEAFF. DNA for the CDR3: TGTGCCAGCAGCGTAGGAGCCTCGGAGGTCACTGAAGCTTTCTTT.

This clone was found once. The chain couples TRBV2 to TRBJ1-2; D is perhaps TRBD1 (6 bases). V lost 7 bases, J lost 1 base, and 19 bases lay in between. Looked up from germline, CDR1 is SNHLY and CDR2 is FYNNEI. This CDR3 region has 16 residues. CDR3 nucleotides: TGTGCCAGCACCACCGGAGGGGGGGGCCGTAACTATGGCTACACCTTC. Translating it yields CASTTGGGGRNYGYTF. Full variable domain (missing parts from reference TRBV2 and TRBJ1-2): EPEVTQTPSHQVTQMGQEVILRCVPISNHLYFYWYRQILGQKVEFLVSFYNNEISEKSEIFDDQFSVERPDGSNFTLKIRSTKLEDSAMYFCASTTGGGGRNYGYTFGSGTRLTVV.

Points on this clone: This same CDR3 is encoded by further DNA sequences in the sample. This sequence joins TRBV9 and TRBJ1-5; D ambiguous. CDR3 length: 14 amino acids. Germline values: CDR1 SGDLS, CDR2 YYNGEE. The V end was cut by 0 bases, the J end by 3 bases, with 7 bases between. The CDR3, as DNA: TGTGCCAGCAGCGTAGGAGGCCCCAATCAGCCCCAGCATTTT. Translating gives CASSVGGPNQPQHF.